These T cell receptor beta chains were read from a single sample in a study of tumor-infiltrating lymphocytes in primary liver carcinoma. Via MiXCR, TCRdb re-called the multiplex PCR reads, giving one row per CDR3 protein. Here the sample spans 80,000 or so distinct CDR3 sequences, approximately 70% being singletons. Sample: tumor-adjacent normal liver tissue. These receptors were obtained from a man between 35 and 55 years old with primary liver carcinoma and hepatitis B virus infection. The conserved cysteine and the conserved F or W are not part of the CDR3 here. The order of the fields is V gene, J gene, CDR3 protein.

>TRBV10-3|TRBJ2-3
AIRGWTDPSIDTQY
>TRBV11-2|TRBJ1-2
ASSLAGQGNGYT
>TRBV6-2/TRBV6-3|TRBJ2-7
ASSYPSDGVNEQY
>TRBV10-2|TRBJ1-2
TSSEGLVSGGSRRLGYGYS
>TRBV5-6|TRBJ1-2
ASSLVGTGGYT
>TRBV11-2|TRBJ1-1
ASSLFVHQTEAF
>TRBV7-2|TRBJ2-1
ASNLVWGSYNEQF
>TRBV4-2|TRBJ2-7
ASSQDKVCGYEQY
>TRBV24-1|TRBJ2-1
ATKGAEETNEQF
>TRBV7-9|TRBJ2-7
ASSTTGPPYEQY
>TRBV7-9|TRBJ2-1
ATPLSGEYDEQF
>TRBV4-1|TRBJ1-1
ASSQDSQGGQDTEAF
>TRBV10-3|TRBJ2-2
AISERANTGELF
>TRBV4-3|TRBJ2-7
ASSQETGWGYKQY
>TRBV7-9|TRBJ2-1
ASSPMSSSDEQF
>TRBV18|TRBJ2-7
ASSHGWSYEQY
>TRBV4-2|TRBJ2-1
ASSQGLAGEGEQF
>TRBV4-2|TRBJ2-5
ASSQGGTWREETQY
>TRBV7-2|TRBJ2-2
ASSLGTGVGELF
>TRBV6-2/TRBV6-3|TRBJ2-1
ASSLHLGTSLCEKF
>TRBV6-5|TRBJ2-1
ASINPGQDDNEQL
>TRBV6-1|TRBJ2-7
ASSAGLVLYEEY
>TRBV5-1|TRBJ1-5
ASSLGGTSNQPQH
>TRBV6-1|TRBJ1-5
ASSEAWQHNQPQH
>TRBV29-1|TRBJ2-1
SDEPSGIYNEQF
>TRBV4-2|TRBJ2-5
ASSQGGIGREEAQY
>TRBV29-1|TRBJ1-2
SVEEGRRSYGYT
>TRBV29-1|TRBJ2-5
SVRVPGQGNETQY
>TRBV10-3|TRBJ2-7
AFSETGQEEY
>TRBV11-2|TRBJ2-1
TSSLRGGTGAYNEQF
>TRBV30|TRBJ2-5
ALNTGGAETQY